These 17 T cell receptor beta chains were all obtained from the same sample, sequenced in a study of blood T cell repertoires in COVID-19. The data were produced by immunoSEQ multiplex PCR, yet TCRdb's version contains in-frame clones alone and is incomplete. The sample records 200,000 to 300,000 clones, 75% to 90% being singletons. The sequenced material came from peripheral blood. These receptors came from a man aged 25 to 40 with active or convalescent COVID-19.

The gene calls are TRBV3-1 (or the pseudogene TRBV3-2) and TRBJ1-1; D perhaps matches TRBD1 (6 bases). CDR1 is LGHDT, CDR2 YNNKEL, per germline (reference sequence). V was clipped by 2 bases and J by 7 bases, with 17 bases between them. The CDR3 has 15 residues. Written as DNA, the CDR3 is TGTGCCAGCAGCCAATCGCAGGGGTTTGGGATTGAAGCTTTCTTT. Encoded protein: CASSQSQGFGIEAFF.

This rearrangement joins TRBV7-8 to TRBJ1-2; no definite D call. Between the trimmed V and J ends, which lost 3 bases and 7 bases, there was a span of 15 bases. There are 14 residues in the CDR3. Looked up from germline, CDR1 is SGHVS and CDR2 is FQNEAQ. Written as DNA, the CDR3 is TGTGCCAGCAGCTTTTTTGAAGCGGGATTTGGCTACACCTTC. As protein: CASSFFEAGFGYTF.

The CDR3 DNA reads as TGTGCCAGCAGTTCCATACGAGACAGCAACACTGAAGCTTTCTTT. It codes for CASSSIRDSNTEAFF. The genes are TRBV6-2 or TRBV6-3 and TRBJ1-1; possible D gene TRBD1, 5 bases. The germline V gene has CDR1 MNHEY and CDR2 SVGEGT. This CDR3 comprises 15 residues. V lost 4 bases, J lost 2 bases, and 14 bases lay in between.

V is TRBV9 and J is TRBJ2-5, with D perhaps TRBD1 (6 bases). This CDR3 region has 14 residues. V was pared by 4 bases and J by 5 bases, with 15 bases between. CDR1 and CDR2 (germline): SGDLS, YYNGEE. This chain's CDR3 is CASSPRTVAETQYF. In DNA form, the CDR3 reads TGTGCCAGCAGCCCCCGGACAGTTGCGGAGACCCAGTACTTC.

This chain links TRBV30 with TRBJ1-1; no reliable D call. Germline V lookup: CDR1 GTSNPN, CDR2 SVGIG (reference sequence). The V end was cut by 4 bases, the J end by 0 bases, with 9 bases between. This CDR3 is built from 13 residues. The CDR3 DNA follows: TGTGCCTGGAAAGCCGGGATGAACACTGAAGCTTTCTTT. Translated, it gives CAWKAGMNTEAFF.

Many counts were recorded for this clone. The same CDR3 is also encoded by other DNA sequences in this sample. CDR3 sequence (DNA): TGCGCCAGCAGCCAAGACAGGGGCTACAATCAGCCCCAGCATTTT. This encodes CASSQDRGYNQPQHF. This chain links TRBV4-1 with TRBJ1-5, with a possible D match to TRBD1 (6 bases). V was pared by 0 bases and J by 3 bases, with 9 bases between. This CDR3 is built from 15 residues. The germline V gene encodes CDR1 MGHRA and CDR2 YSYEKL.

The J gene is TRBJ2-1, the V gene TRBV6-5, with D possibly matching TRBD1 (6 bases). Germline assignment: CDR1 MNHEY and CDR2 SVGAGI. This CDR3 comprises 12 residues. V was pared by 6 bases and J by 7 bases, with 10 bases between. CDR3 DNA: TGTGCCAGCAGCACAACAGGGAATGAGCAGTTCTTC. Its protein is CASSTTGNEQFF.

The V call is TRBV13, the J call TRBJ1-2; D remains unclear. CDR3 length: 15 residues. The V end was cut by 3 bases, the J end by 6 bases, with 17 bases between. CDR1 is PRHDT, CDR2 FYEKMQ, per germline (reference sequence). This CDR3 reads CASSFSIGGGHGYTF. The CDR3 bases are TGTGCCAGCAGCTTTTCCATCGGCGGAGGTCATGGCTACACCTTC. Based on the CDR3 plus reference TRBV13 and TRBJ1-2, the full variable domain is AAGVIQSPRHLIKEKRETATLKCYPIPRHDTVYWYQQGPGQDPQFLISFYEKMQSDKGSIPDRFSAQQFSDYHSELNMSSLELGDSALYFCASSFSIGGGHGYTFGSGTRLTVV.

The V and J genes are TRBV13 and TRBJ1-4; D gene uncertain. Trimming removed 10 bases at V and 0 bases at J, with 18 bases between. The CDR3 totals 16 residues. Germline lookup yields CDR1 PRHDT and CDR2 FYEKMQ (reference sequence). This CDR3 is CATHIVQKATNEKLFF. Written as DNA, the CDR3 is TGTGCCACTCACATCGTACAGAAAGCAACTAATGAAAAACTGTTTTTT.

V and J are TRBV3-1 (or the pseudogene TRBV3-2) and TRBJ2-2; D gene uncertain. With 1 base removed from V and 1 base from J, the gap between germline ends came to 4 bases. There are 14 residues in the CDR3. Germline CDR1 and CDR2: LGHDT and YNNKEL (reference sequence). The CDR3 DNA sequence: TGTGCCAGCAGCCAAGTCAGGAACACCGGGGAGCTGTTTTTT. The encoded protein is CASSQVRNTGELFF.

This chain connects TRBV3-1 (or the pseudogene TRBV3-2) to TRBJ2-2; D not resolved. This CDR3 has 17 amino acids. The V end lost 8 bases, the J end lost 0 bases, and 19 bases lay between the germline ends. Germline V gives CDR1 LGHDT, CDR2 YNNKEL (reference sequence). The CDR3 DNA follows: TGTGCCAGCGGGCGAATGCATAGTGGATCGAACACCGGGGAGCTGTTTTTT. This gives the protein CASGRMHSGSNTGELFF.

The chain is built from TRBV7-2 and TRBJ2-3; 10 nucleotides align to TRBD2. With 3 bases clipped from V and 6 bases from J, the junction kept 9 bases outside the gene matches. CDR1 is SGHTA, CDR2 FQGNSA, per germline. The CDR3 extends over 16 amino acids. CDR3 sequence reads: CASSFGTSVGRDTQYF. The CDR3, as DNA: TGTGCCAGCAGCTTTGGGACTAGCGTCGGTCGGGATACGCAGTATTTT.

The chain couples TRBV5-1 to TRBJ2-3; 16 bases are a match to TRBD2. The CDR3 covers 16 residues. J lost 6 bases, V lost 4 bases, and 5 bases had no gene match. In germline, CDR1 is SGHRS, CDR2 YFSETQ. The CDR3 loop is CASSTGTSGGADTQYF. CDR3 DNA sequence: TGCGCCAGCAGCACAGGGACTAGCGGGGGGGCCGATACGCAGTATTTT. The complete variable domain, with remaining parts taken from reference TRBV5-1 and TRBJ2-3, reads KAGVTQTPRYLIKTRGQQVTLSCSPISGHRSVSWYQQTPGQGLQFLFEYFSETQRNKGNFPGRFSGRQFSNSRSEMNVSTLELGDSALYLCASSTGTSGGADTQYFGPGTRLTVL.

The rearrangement uses TRBV19 and TRBJ2-5; the match to TRBD1 covers 8 bases. There are 15 residues in the CDR3. The V gene end was trimmed by 7 bases and the J gene end by 1 base; junction bases not matched to a gene: 8. CDR1 is LNHDA and CDR2 is SQIVND in the germline V gene (reference sequence). CDR3 coding DNA: TGTGCCAGTAACCTCGGGACAGGCGTCCAAGAGACCCAGTACTTC. This encodes CASNLGTGVQETQYF.

The DNA for the CDR3 is TGTGCCAGCACGTCCAGCAATCAGCCCCAGCATTTT. Its translation: CASTSSNQPQHF. The chain carries TRBV6-5 and TRBJ1-5; D remains ambiguous. CDR1 is MNHEY and CDR2 is SVGAGI in the germline V gene. This CDR3 has 12 amino acids. The V gene lost 7 bases and the J gene lost 1 base, with 5 bases spanning the gap.

This clone was observed a handful of times. CDR3 sequence reads: CASSPGTQNTEAFF. In DNA, the CDR3 is TGTGCCAGCAGCCCGGGGACACAGAACACTGAAGCTTTCTTT. The chain links TRBV7-2 to TRBJ1-1; the D gene is possibly TRBD1 (6 bases). The CDR3 extends over 14 amino acids. Germline V lookup: CDR1 SGHTA, CDR2 FQGNSA. V was shortened by 5 bases and J by 1 base, with 11 bases between the two germline ends.

This clone was observed once. This chain connects TRBV6-1 to TRBJ2-7; D remains unclear. Germline V CDR1 and CDR2: MNHNS, SASEGT. This CDR3 has 13 residues. Trimming shortened V by 1 base and J by 3 bases, and 7 bases separated the two germline ends. The chain's CDR3 is CASSEDIDYEQYF. In nucleotides, the CDR3 is TGTGCCAGCAGTGAAGACATTGACTACGAGCAGTACTTC.